This T cell receptor beta chain was retrieved from a study of identical twins (dated by TCRdb to between 2015 and 2016). Regarding the research as a whole: TCR alpha and beta repertoires from monozygotic twins, unrelated adults of various ages and cord blood were deep-sequenced to test whether fetal clonotypes persist. To rule out contamination, the twin experiments were replicated at different times with different library preparation protocols. The paper as a whole reports these results and caveats: Invariant T cells such as MAIT and iNKT could partly confound zero-insertion analyses, though diverse VJ usage argued against this for most clonotypes. Fewer insertions were carried by abundant cord blood beta clonotypes, a similar but weaker trend appeared in young adult naive repertoires, and no such trend appeared in memory repertoires. In monozygotic twins, recombination models systematically underestimated out-of-frame TCR alpha sharing, but the models matched the sharing seen between unrelated individuals. Excess twin sharing in beta out-of-frame sequences was weaker because fewer shared sequences lowered the signal-to-noise ratio. Compared with coincidental sharing between unrelated individuals, an excess of low generation-probability sequences was observed among out-of-frame TCR alpha sequences shared between twins. Because the same donors could not be followed over many years, the conclusions relied on cross-sectional statistical analysis.

This clonotype was found many times. The specificity of this receptor is unknown. Base-call qualities are not available, and no considerably larger clone is one nucleotide away. Receptors were amplified or captured by 5' RACE. Sequencing was carried out with an Illumina HiSeq 2000. A universal primer binding site was added through template switching, and the final cDNA carried a unique molecular identifier so that TCR cDNA molecules could be counted accurately. Specific primers in the conserved constant-segment region were used to synthesize first-strand cDNA for the TCR alpha and beta chains. To control for contamination, each cDNA library was double barcoded with a SMART-Mk sample barcode plus Illumina barcodes. TruSeq adapter sequences and Illumina sample barcodes were added in two successive PCR steps. The Illumina HiSeq platform was used with custom primers to sequence TCR alpha and beta cDNA libraries. On the authors' methods: MiGEC was used to process raw reads and extract unique molecular identifiers, and MiXCR was used to find CDR3 positions. Recombination models were inferred per individual with the repgenHMM and IGoR tools using an EM algorithm. The tcR package in R was used for shared clonotype analysis, with sharing normalized by the product of cloneset sizes. To study raw recombination free of thymic and clonal selection effects, out-of-frame nonproductive sequences were analyzed. TCRdb trimmed the raw reads at Q25, called clones with MiXCR and kept productive beta chains. Entries are consolidated by CDR3 protein sequence, retaining the most common genes and DNA. These V and J calls derive from TCRdb rather than the authors' analysis. Present in this sample are hundreds of thousands of distinct CDR3 sequences, about a tenth of which were seen just once. Around 5.1% of the sample goes to the ten largest clones.

Only healthy Caucasian donors were included. Miltenyi CD45RO+ enrichment and human naive T-cell isolation kits were used to isolate memory (CD45RO+) and naive T cells from PBMC. CDR1 is given as SGHKS and CDR2 as YYEKEE, both from the germline V gene (reference sequence). The CDR3, cysteine through phenylalanine, is 11 amino acids long. Only the CDR3 part of the read is kept: 33 bases, read in frame from the first base. V loses 4 bases, J loses 7 bases, and the germline ends lie 8 bases apart. The V gene is TRBV5-5 and the J gene is TRBJ2-5, with no confidently assigned D gene. The sequenced sample was memory (CD45RO+) T cells sorted from blood. According to the study, the label for this sample's cell subset or site signals: CD45RO+ enriched T cells. This sequence originates from a young woman in good health. The nucleotide sequence reads as follows: TGTGCCAGCAGCGATTTTGGGACCCAGTACTTC. This yields the protein CASSDFGTQYF.